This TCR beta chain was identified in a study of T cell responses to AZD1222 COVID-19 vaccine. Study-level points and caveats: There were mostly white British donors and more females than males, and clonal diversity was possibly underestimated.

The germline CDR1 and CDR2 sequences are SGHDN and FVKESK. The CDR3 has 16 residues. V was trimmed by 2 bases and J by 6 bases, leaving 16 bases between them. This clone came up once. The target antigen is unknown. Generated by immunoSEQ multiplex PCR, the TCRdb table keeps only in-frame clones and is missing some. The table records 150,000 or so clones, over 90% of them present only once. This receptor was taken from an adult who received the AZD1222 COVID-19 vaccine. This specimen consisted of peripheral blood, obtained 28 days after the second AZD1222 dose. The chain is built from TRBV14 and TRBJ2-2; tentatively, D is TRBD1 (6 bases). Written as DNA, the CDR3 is TGTGCCAGCAGCCAACGAGGGGGAAGATGGGCCGGGGAGCTGTTTTTT. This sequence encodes CASSQRGGRWAGELFF.